The text below deals with one T cell receptor beta chain. The entry originates in a study of control samples from healthy donors and cancer patients. The CDR3 runs 15 residues. Germline CDR1 is LGHDT and CDR2 is YNNKEL (reference sequence). Trimming shortened V by 0 bases and J by 3 bases, and 9 bases separated the two germline ends. Using immunoSEQ multiplex PCR, the repertoire was profiled, and TCRdb retains in-frame clones only, with some absent. This sample has 65,000 to 90,000 clones, with roughly 93% found just once. The sample taken for sequencing was blood. The chain carries TRBV3-1 (or the pseudogene TRBV3-2) and TRBJ1-5; tentatively, D is TRBD1 (6 bases). The sequence was obtained from a woman in her twenties or thirties in good health. The CDR3 nucleotides are TGTGCCAGCAGCCAAGACAGGGGTCCCAATCAGCCCCAGCATTTT. Protein sequence: CASSQDRGPNQPQHF.